This T cell receptor beta chain was documented in a study of blood T cell repertoires in COVID-19. This clone is a singleton in its sample. Donors in Cohort 3 counted as recovered after two negative PCRs, clearance, or symptom resolution. V trimming: 1 base; J trimming: 3 bases; junction bases outside the gene matches: 8. The CDR3 is 17 residues long. CDR1 and CDR2 (germline): LGHDT, YNNKEL (reference sequence). Here immunoSEQ multiplex PCR was the method, and the copy in TCRdb shows in-frame clones only, minus some. This sample has under 300,000 clones, with roughly four fifths found just once. The sequencing sample was made of PBMCs or T cells enriched from blood (not recorded which). This sequence joins TRBV3-1 (or the pseudogene TRBV3-2) and TRBJ2-3, with 9 bases matching TRBD2. The TCR originated in a man aged 35-49 years who had recovered from COVID-19. In DNA, the CDR3 is TGTGCCAGCAGCCAAGCTGTTGGCGGGAGGGTAACAGATACGCAGTATTTT. It yields the protein CASSQAVGGRVTDTQYF.